This paragraph covers one TCR beta chain sequence. Its antigen is not yet known. The sample holds no much larger clone one base away, and base qualities are not on file. This entry comes from a study of cytomegalovirus exposure and HLA in healthy donors (dated by TCRdb to about 2017). For the study in its entirety: In an earlier analysis of roughly 590 of the donors, 276 Gb of sequence data and 100 million or so unique TCR beta sequences from roughly 200 million T cells were reported. The study aimed to test whether signatures of past pathogen exposure could be identified by cataloging public T cell receptors. The study used immunosequencing to profile the T cell repertoires of hundreds of subjects and linked those repertoires to cytomegalovirus serostatus. To study patterns of TCR occurrence, a later analysis re-analyzed previously published TCR beta repertoires from around 670 donors and added high-resolution HLA genotyping. Typing coverage varied by locus: roughly 629-640 donors for A, B, C, DRB1 and DQB1; 500 to 550 for DQA1; approximately 570 for DPA1; around 450 for DPB1. Besides the first cohort of approximately 670 subjects, a separate validation cohort made up of 90 to 150 different subjects was used. An early release covering roughly 600 HLA-typed donors comprised 250 to 350 gigabases of sequencing data and around 80 million unique TCR sequences. Across 398 genotyped donors of the cohort, an average of about 250,000 unique TCR beta nucleotide sequences per donor were sequenced, and 15% to 20% of those sequences were non-productive. Donor age, sex, ethnicity and CMV serostatus were compiled alongside the repertoire data. Of the roughly 400 genotyped donors, over 70% fell in the genetic ancestry cluster associated with self-reported Caucasian donors. High-throughput TCR immunosequencing, statistical association of individual TCRs with disease status, and machine learning were combined to predict cytomegalovirus infection status. All discovery cohort repertoires had been generated on a single sequencing platform. Rather than drawing on any new phenotypic data, the later analysis identified candidate immune exposures from TCR beta sequences and the way those sequences occurred across donors. Class I and class II HLA loci were covered by the typing at four-digit resolution. An earlier analysis of approximately 630 of the donors applied high-throughput TCR beta sequencing to assess whether each TCR beta V gene segment acted as functional or pseudogenic. Because of strong linkage in the cohort, roughly five DR-DQ haplotypes were treated as single units for association and clustering. In a later genetic analysis, genome-wide SNP genotypes for 398 of the 666 donors were used, and that subset was treated as a discovery cohort.

The germline V gene gives CDR1 as LGHNA and CDR2 as YSLEER. V loses 0 bases, J loses 4 bases, and the germline ends lie 12 bases apart. The CDR3 runs 15 amino acids, cysteine and phenylalanine included. Only CDR3 DNA is held: 45 bases, read in frame from base 1. The cohort comprised 550 to 700 healthy bone marrow donors. Cohort members were all nominally healthy when sampled, although unrecorded immune exposures were likely present. The donor was CMV seronegative and was included in the group of a few hundred seronegative cohort members. A peripheral blood sample was collected from each donor, and TCR beta sequencing was performed on peripheral blood mononuclear cells. Genomic DNA extraction from the blood cell samples was performed with the Qiagen DNeasy Blood Extraction Kit. Overall study outcomes, separate from this receptor: Because HLA typing was missing for some donors at each locus, association tests included only the typed subset. In a later genetic analysis, a missense DCLRE1C variant was associated with V-gene and J-gene trimming of TCR beta chains, and the association was replicated in an independent cohort. Some IMGT-functional V segments, including TRBV6-2 and TRBV6-3, could not be distinguished by the 87-base-pair reads and were therefore excluded. According to a later genetic analysis, donors in an Asian-associated ancestry cluster had fewer N-insertions in productive TCRs than the approximately 690-donor mean. Broadly in line with IMGT annotations, most TCR beta V segments showed up in productive rearrangements about 87% or about 30% of the time in an earlier analysis of approximately 600 of the donors. Most TCR sequences were observed very rarely across donors, whereas some public TCRs were present in many individuals. When HLA alleles, especially DR and DQ, strongly co-occurred, TCR associations were difficult to assign to individual alleles. The cohort was sequenced for TCR beta chains only, and without alpha or paired-chain data the features that could be detected were limited. A further reported finding was that TCR beta sequences accurately predicted the HLA-A and HLA-B alleles for most subjects in the first cohort. A cluster of highly shared sequence variants was judged likely to be a technical artifact of the sequencing pipeline. Compared with equally common non-associated chains, HLA-associated TCR beta chains in a later analysis were more clonally expanded and had lower generation probabilities. CMV serostatus was the only immune exposure information available for the cohort. Correlated functional status among segregating V segments might reflect linkage disequilibrium, but an unknown experimental factor could not be ruled out. The authors suggested that the approach could potentially be generalized to other disease states and immunological phenotypes. In both the original and validation cohorts, the classifier was reported to diagnose cytomegalovirus status with high specificity and sensitivity. Because counts were too low, about 15 rarely observed V segments, including chromosome 9 orphons, were left out of the earlier analysis of 587 of the donors. In a later analysis, around 17,000 TCR beta sequences were associated with specific HLA alleles at a false discovery rate of 0.05. The study listed over 150 TCR beta chains as associated with cytomegalovirus. Sequencing depth was assumed to be roughly uniform across donors in the presence/absence analyses, though that assumption may not hold. A few of the identified cytomegalovirus-associated TCR beta chains were confirmed in vitro to be specific for cytomegalovirus antigens. A later analysis reported that several top co-occurrence clusters appeared linked to parvovirus B19, influenza, CMV and Epstein-Barr virus. In a later analysis, the rate of TCR association differed among HLA loci, with DRB1 alleles having the most associated TCRs and HLA-C alleles having the fewest. A later analysis found that most CMV-associated TCR beta chains appeared HLA-restricted, with HLA associations seemingly driven largely by CMV exposure.

Libraries came from the immunoSEQ multiplex PCR assay. A mixture of 60 forward primers for TCR Vbeta segments and 13 reverse primers for TCR Jbeta segments was used in the multiplex PCR. A multiplex PCR assay on genomic DNA amplified the CDR3 region of rearranged TCR beta genes. On the Illumina HiSeq System, the amplified TCR beta libraries were sequenced as 87-base-pair reads. In the source study's methods: A later analysis counted about 80 million unique TCR beta chains across the roughly 700 repertoires, and 9.5 million to 11 million of these chains were shared by at least two donors. Raw reads were error-corrected and collapsed into unique sequences with a nearest-neighbor algorithm that merged closely related sequences to remove PCR and sequencing errors. CDR3 sequences were aligned to IMGT reference sequences to assign V, D and J gene segments. Each retained sequence needed at least a six-nucleotide match to both a V gene segment and a J gene segment. A rearrangement counted as productive if the CDR3 had no stop codons and remained in frame with V and J, and every other rearrangement counted as non-productive. CDR3 was defined by IMGT convention, running from the second conserved V-encoded cysteine to the conserved J-encoded phenylalanine. Sequences without an unambiguous match to a single V gene segment were excluded from the earlier analysis of a few hundred of the donors. An earlier analysis of around 600 of the donors classified V segments as functional when productive rearrangements were above 56.7% and as segregating when the standard deviation between donors was above 5%. A statistical classification framework was built to diagnose cytomegalovirus status from the catalog of TCR beta chain sequences. In a later analysis, TCR nucleotide sequences were compared against IMGT/GENE-DB human TR gene sequences so that V and J genes could be assigned. Using the TCRdist pipeline, a later analysis assigned CDR3 sequences along with most-parsimonious VDJ recombination scenarios. In a later analysis, each TCR beta chain was defined by its CDR3 amino acid sequence together with its V-gene family, and reads without a unique V-gene family were excluded. As a way to deal with suspected cross-contamination and a sequencing artifact, a later analysis dropped hundreds of nucleotide sequences that were highly shared and had low generation probability. For each public chain, a later analysis derived a clonal expansion index from normalized ranks of inferred template counts within each repertoire. Generation probabilities in a later analysis came from a VDJ recombination model fitted to out-of-frame rearrangements, and those results were checked against IGoR. Hypergeometric tests were used in a later analysis to score TCR-TCR, TCR-HLA and TCR-CMV co-occurrence, with a repertoire-size bias correction applied to the TCR pairs. To estimate false discovery rates, a later analysis permuted the HLA or CMV assignments 20 times. In a later analysis, co-occurring TCRs were grouped using DBSCAN, with TCRdist sequence similarity added in when clustering inside HLA-allele-positive subsets. Repertoires with fewer than 30,000 or more than 120,000 public chains, plus five repertoires with anomalous nucleotide sharing, were excluded from co-occurrence clustering. This immuneACCESS table, as held by TCRdb, lists in-frame sequences with V and J called but not all clones. Of the missing ones, under half trace to an unresolved V gene in checked studies; the others have no known cause. V, J and clone size derive from that table, while D and trimming were established from the DNA sequence. This sample comprises under 130,000 clones, about 80% of them detected only once. The ten top clones hold 2.5% to 3.5% of the sample.

Sequencing was carried out using PBMCs. The receptor comes from a woman in her 40s in good health and CMV-seronegative. The V and J segments used are TRBV4-3 and TRBJ1-2; TRBD1 might be the D gene, on 6 matching bases. The DNA is as follows: TGCGCCAGCAGCCAAGACGGGGGGCAGTTCTATGGCTACACCTTC. Its translation reads: CASSQDGGQFYGYTF.